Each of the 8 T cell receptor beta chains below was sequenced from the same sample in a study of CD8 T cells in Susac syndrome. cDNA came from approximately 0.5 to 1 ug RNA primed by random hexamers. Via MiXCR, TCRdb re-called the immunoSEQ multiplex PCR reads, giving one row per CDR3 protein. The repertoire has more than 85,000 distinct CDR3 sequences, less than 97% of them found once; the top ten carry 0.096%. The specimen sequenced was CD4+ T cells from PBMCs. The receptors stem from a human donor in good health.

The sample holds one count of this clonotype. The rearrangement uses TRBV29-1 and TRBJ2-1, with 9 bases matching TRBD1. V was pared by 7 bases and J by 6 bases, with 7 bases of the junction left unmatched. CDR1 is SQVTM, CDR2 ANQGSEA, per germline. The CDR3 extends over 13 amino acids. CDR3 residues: CSAGTGRVNEQFF. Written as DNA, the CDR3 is TGCAGCGCCGGGACAGGGAGGGTCAATGAGCAGTTCTTC.

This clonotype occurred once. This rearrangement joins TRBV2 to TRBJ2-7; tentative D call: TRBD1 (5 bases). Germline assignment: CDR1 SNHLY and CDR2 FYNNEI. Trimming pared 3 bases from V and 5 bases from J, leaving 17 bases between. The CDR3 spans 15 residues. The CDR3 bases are TGTGCCAGCAGTGATATGTCAGGGTATAACCACGAGCAGTACTTC. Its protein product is CASSDMSGYNHEQYF.

CDR3: CSVSTGRSTDTQYF. In DNA form, the CDR3 reads TGCAGCGTCAGTACAGGGAGAAGCACAGATACGCAGTATTTT. The chain combines TRBV29-1 with TRBJ2-3; a possible D gene is TRBD1 (6 bases). Germline V gene data show CDR1 as SQVTM and CDR2 as ANQGSEA. Trimming cost V 6 bases and J 0 bases, with 13 bases left between them. This CDR3 is 14 amino acids long.

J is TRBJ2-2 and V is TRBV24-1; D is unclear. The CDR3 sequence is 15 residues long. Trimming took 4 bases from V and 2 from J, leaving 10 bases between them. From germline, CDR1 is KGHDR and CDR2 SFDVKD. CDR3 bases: TGTGCCACCAGTGAAAGGAGAACCAACACCGGGGAGCTGTTTTTT. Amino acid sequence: CATSERRTNTGELFF.

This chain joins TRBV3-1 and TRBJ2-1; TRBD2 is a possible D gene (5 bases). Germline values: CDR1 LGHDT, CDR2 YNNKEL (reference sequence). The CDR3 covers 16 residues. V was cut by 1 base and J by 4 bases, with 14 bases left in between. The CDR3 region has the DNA TGTGCCAGCAGCCAAGGCCGGGGTCAGTTTTACAATGAGCAGTTCTTC. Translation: CASSQGRGQFYNEQFF.

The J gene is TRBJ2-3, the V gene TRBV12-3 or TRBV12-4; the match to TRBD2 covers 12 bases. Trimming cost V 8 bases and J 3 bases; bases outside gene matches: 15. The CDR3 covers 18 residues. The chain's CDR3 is CASVYSPLAGGKTDTQYF. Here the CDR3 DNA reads TGTGCCAGCGTATATTCACCTCTAGCGGGAGGGAAAACAGATACGCAGTATTTT.

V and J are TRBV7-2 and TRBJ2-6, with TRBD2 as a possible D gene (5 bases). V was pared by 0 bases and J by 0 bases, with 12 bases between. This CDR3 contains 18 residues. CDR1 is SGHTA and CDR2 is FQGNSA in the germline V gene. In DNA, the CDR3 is TGTGCCAGCAGCTTAGCCCTAGCACGGAACTCTGGGGCCAACGTCCTGACTTTC. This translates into CASSLALARNSGANVLTF.

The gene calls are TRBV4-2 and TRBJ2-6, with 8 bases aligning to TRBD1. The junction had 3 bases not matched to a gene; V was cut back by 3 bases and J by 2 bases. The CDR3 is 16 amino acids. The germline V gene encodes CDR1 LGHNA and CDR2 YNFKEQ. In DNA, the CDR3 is TGTGCCAGCAGCCAGACGACAGGGGCTGGGGCCAACGTCCTGACTTTC. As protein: CASSQTTGAGANVLTF.